Below, 21 T cell receptor beta chains from the same sample are listed, as sequenced in a study of cytomegalovirus exposure and HLA in healthy donors. 60 Vbeta and 13 Jbeta primers were used in PCR. Clones were sequenced by immunoSEQ multiplex PCR, and TCRdb holds only the in-frame ones, with some missing. This sample yields 100,000 to 150,000 clones, of which 60% to 80% are seen a single time; 3% to 3.5% belongs to the top ten. The sample consisted of PBMCs. These receptors all come from a woman between 50 and 59 years old in good health and CMV-seronegative.

This clone showed up just a few times. The genes are TRBV7-2 and TRBJ2-5, with D maybe TRBD2 (5 bases). Trimming cost V 4 bases and J 4 bases, with 13 bases left between them. CDR1 and CDR2 (germline): SGHTA, FQGNSA. CDR3 length: 14 amino acids. The CDR3 nucleotides read TGTGCCAGCAGCTCCCAAACTGGAGGAGAGACCCAGTACTTC. This gives the protein CASSSQTGGETQYF.

This clone has just a few counts. The chain employs TRBV5-4 and TRBJ2-2; D remains unclear. This CDR3 comprises 15 residues. V was cut by 0 bases and J by 7 bases, with 13 bases left in between. Germline V lookup: CDR1 SGHNT, CDR2 YYREEE (reference sequence). DNA for the CDR3: TGTGCCAGCAGCTTGGACTATCTTGGTCTCGGGGAGCTGTTTTTT. This gives the protein CASSLDYLGLGELFF.

The V and J genes are TRBV19 and TRBJ1-2; D remains unclear. Trimming removed 0 bases at V and 4 bases at J, with 12 bases between. Per the germline V gene, CDR1 is LNHDA and CDR2 is SQIVND (reference sequence). The CDR3 has 15 residues. For the CDR3, the DNA is TGTGCCAGTAGTATAGAAGAGCGAGCAGCCTATGGCTACACCTTC. It is translated as CASSIEERAAYGYTF.

Note on this clone: Within the sample, other DNA sequences also encode this same CDR3. This sequence joins TRBV6-4 and TRBJ1-2, with 9 bases identical to TRBD1. With 3 bases clipped from V and 8 bases from J, the junction kept 7 bases outside the gene matches. Germline assignment: CDR1 MRHNA and CDR2 SNTAGT. The length of the CDR3 is 14 residues. CDR3 loop: CASSEQDRGGGYTF. Written as DNA, the CDR3 is TGTGCCAGCAGTGAACAGGACAGGGGCGGCGGCTACACCTTC.

CDR3 residues: CAISEGRESDYEQYF. The CDR3 DNA reads TGTGCCATCAGTGAAGGACGGGAGTCGGACTACGAGCAGTACTTC. The V gene is TRBV10-3, the J gene TRBJ2-7; D is possibly TRBD2 (6 bases). V was shortened by 3 bases and J by 3 bases, with 15 bases between the two germline ends. The CDR3 length is 15 residues. Per the germline V gene, CDR1 is ENHRY and CDR2 is SYGVKD.

The rearrangement uses TRBV27 and TRBJ2-2, with 8 bases that match TRBD1. The J segment lost 4 bases and the V segment lost 6 bases, leaving 7 bases of the junction unmatched. The CDR3 consists of 15 residues. The germline V gene has CDR1 MNHEY and CDR2 SMNVEV (reference sequence). The chain's CDR3 is CASRGTGHSTGELFF. Here the CDR3 DNA reads TGTGCCAGCAGAGGGACAGGTCATAGCACCGGGGAGCTGTTTTTT.

The gene calls are TRBV14 and TRBJ1-2; D not certain. CDR1 and CDR2 (germline): SGHDN, FVKESK. V lost 4 bases to trimming and J lost 0 bases, with 12 bases between them. The CDR3 runs 15 residues. CDR3 bases: TGTGCCAGCAGCCCTTACAAGTCCACTAACTATGGCTACACCTTC. Its translation is CASSPYKSTNYGYTF.

The chain employs TRBV28 and TRBJ2-4, with a weak D call TRBD2 (6 bases). Germline loops: CDR1 MDHEN, CDR2 SYDVKM. The CDR3 is 17 residues long. The V end lost 5 bases, the J end lost 0 bases, and 17 bases lay between the germline ends. CDR3 region: CASSDPGLGLAKNIQYF. As DNA, the CDR3 is TGTGCCAGCAGTGACCCTGGACTGGGACTAGCCAAAAACATTCAGTACTTC.

The rearrangement links TRBV7-2 to TRBJ1-2, with D possibly being TRBD1 (5 bases). This CDR3 is 14 amino acids long. Germline assignment: CDR1 SGHTA and CDR2 FQGNSA. V was pared by 5 bases and J by 0 bases, with 10 bases between. The CDR3, as DNA: TGTGCCAGCAGCCCGACGACAGCTAACTATGGCTACACCTTC. Translated: CASSPTTANYGYTF. The whole variable domain, filled in from reference TRBV7-2 and TRBJ1-2, reads GAGVSQSPSNKVTEKGKDVELRCDPISGHTALYWYRQSLGQGLEFLIYFQGNSAPDKSGLPSDRFSAERTGGSVSTLTIQRTQQEDSAVYLCASSPTTANYGYTFGSGTRLTVV.

The genes are TRBV19 and TRBJ2-7, with 7 bases matching TRBD1. Germline V gene sequence: CDR1 LNHDA, CDR2 SQIVND (reference sequence). The V gene end was trimmed by 4 bases and the J gene end by 3 bases; junction bases not matched to a gene: 3. The CDR3 runs 13 residues. The DNA for the CDR3 is TGTGCCAGTAGTAATAGACAGGGCTACGAGCAGTACTTC. Protein: CASSNRQGYEQYF.

CDR3 amino acids: CASSSPSGRVNEQFF. CDR3 sequence (DNA): TGTGCCAGCAGCTCCCCTAGCGGGAGGGTCAATGAGCAGTTCTTC. V gene TRBV11-3 combines with J gene TRBJ2-1, with TRBD2 matching over 12 bases. CDR1 SGHNT and CDR2 YENEEA come from the germline V gene. The trim removed 4 bases at V and 6 bases at J, leaving 4 bases unmatched. The CDR3 contains 15 residues.

This sequence joins TRBV30 and TRBJ1-1; D possibly corresponds to TRBD1 (6 bases). The CDR3 has 11 amino acids. V lost 2 bases to trimming and J lost 7 bases, with 8 bases between them. Per the germline V gene, CDR1 is GTSNPN and CDR2 is SVGIG (reference sequence). The CDR3 region is CAWSRTVEAFF. CDR3 DNA sequence: TGTGCCTGGAGTAGGACAGTTGAAGCTTTCTTT.

The chain uses TRBV18 and TRBJ2-5, with a possible D match to TRBD1 (6 bases). CDR1 KGHSH and CDR2 LQKENI come from the germline V gene. V was pared by 0 bases and J by 5 bases, with 10 bases between. The CDR3 runs 14 residues. CDR3 coding DNA: TGTGCCAGCTCACCACCGTCAGGGGTGGAGACCCAGTACTTC. It is translated as CASSPPSGVETQYF.

This chain connects TRBV11-2 to TRBJ2-7, with 10 bases aligning to TRBD1. Unmatched junction bases numbered 7, after V lost 6 bases and J lost 2 bases. This CDR3 is 15 amino acids long. Per the germline V gene, CDR1 is SGHAT and CDR2 is FQNNGV. CDR3 coding DNA: TGTGCCAGCAGACCTACCGGGACAGGGGCCTACGAGCAGTACTTC. Translating it yields CASRPTGTGAYEQYF.

A few counts support this clone. This chain connects TRBV5-1 to TRBJ2-1; a possible D gene is TRBD2 (5 bases). CDR1 is SGHRS, CDR2 YFSETQ, per germline. Trimming left V 2 bases short and J 10 bases short, with 16 bases between. CDR3 size: 14 residues. The DNA for the CDR3 is TGCGCCAGCAGCTTAGCGGAACCTTGGATGGAGCAGTTCTTC. Translating gives CASSLAEPWMEQFF.

This clone is a singleton in its sample. The CDR3 DNA sequence: TGTGCCAGCGGCAATAGCGGCATCACAGATACGCAGTATTTT. The encoded protein is CASGNSGITDTQYF. The chain has TRBV9 and TRBJ2-3, with D maybe TRBD2 (6 bases). The CDR3 runs 14 residues. Germline V CDR1 and CDR2: SGDLS, YYNGEE. The V and J ends lost 7 bases and 2 bases respectively, with 14 bases between them.

In this sample, this clone turned up once. The V and J genes are TRBV5-6 and TRBJ1-6, with D possibly being TRBD1 (5 bases). The germline V gene encodes CDR1 SGHDT and CDR2 YYEEEE. CDR3 size: 13 residues. Deletions cut 0 bases from V and 9 bases from J, with 7 bases between. CDR3 sequence reads: CASSLDRRSPLHF. The CDR3 bases are TGTGCCAGCAGCTTGGACAGGCGTTCACCCCTCCACTTT.

This clone was observed a handful of times. V is TRBV28 and J is TRBJ1-2; no firm D call. Germline lookup yields CDR1 MDHEN and CDR2 SYDVKM. Between the trimmed V and J ends, which lost 8 bases and 6 bases, there was a span of 19 bases. This CDR3 has 14 amino acids. Here the CDR3 DNA reads TGTGCCAGCCGTCGCGGCGGATTTGGTGATGGCTACACCTTC. Protein product: CASRRGGFGDGYTF.

The chain combines TRBV7-9 with TRBJ2-1; maybe TRBD1 (6 bases). This CDR3 is built from 12 residues. V was trimmed by 4 bases and J by 11 bases, leaving 12 bases between them. Germline loops: CDR1 SEHNR, CDR2 FQNEAQ (reference sequence). CDR3 DNA sequence: TGTGCCAGCAGCTCCCACAGGGTTCAGCAGTTCTTC. It is translated as CASSSHRVQQFF.

V and J are TRBV28 and TRBJ1-4, with TRBD1 as a possible D gene (5 bases). Germline V CDR1 and CDR2: MDHEN, SYDVKM. V gave up 8 bases and J gave up 6 bases, with 19 bases separating them. This CDR3 spans 15 amino acids. The CDR3 sequence: CASASQGYPDEKLFF. Here the CDR3 DNA reads TGTGCCAGCGCCTCTCAGGGATACCCAGATGAAAAACTGTTTTTT.

The chain has TRBV9 and TRBJ1-1; 12 positions agree with TRBD1. The germline V gene has CDR1 SGDLS and CDR2 YYNGEE. The CDR3 extends over 17 amino acids. V was clipped by 3 bases and J by 1 base; unmatched bases: 7. DNA for the CDR3: TGTGCCAGCAGCGGTTCCGGGACAGGGGGCCCGAACACTGAAGCTTTCTTT. Translated: CASSGSGTGGPNTEAFF.